These 11 T cell receptor beta chains share one sample of origin, sequenced in a study of identical twins. One entry per CDR3 protein, called by TCRdb with MiXCR from the 5' RACE reads. The sample lists 400,000 to 550,000 distinct CDR3 sequences; approximately 22% were seen once. The same data also contributed to another study, on T cells expressing NK-cell markers.

Sequencing input: CD4+ T cells sorted from blood. Source of these receptors: a woman between 18 and 30 years old in good health.

This clonotype occurred a few times. V gene TRBV6-7 combines with J gene TRBJ2-1; D possibly matches TRBD1 or TRBD2 (5 bases each). TRBV6-7 carries the ORF label, with uncertain function. The CDR3 spans 23 residues. The ends were cut back, 5 bases at V and 1 base at J, with 36 bases in the middle. The CDR3 region is CASSHPHYYTQGESGSSYNEQFF. In DNA, the CDR3 is TGTGCCAGCAGTCATCCCCACTATTACACCCAAGGGGAAAGCGGATCTTCCTACAATGAGCAGTTCTTC.

V and J are TRBV29-1 and TRBJ2-7; no clear D. CDR1 is SQVTM, CDR2 ANQGSEA, per germline. Trimming removed 6 bases at V and 5 bases at J, with 11 bases between. There are 11 residues in the CDR3. The CDR3 region is CSVSGRDEQYF. The CDR3 DNA reads TGCAGCGTCTCTGGACGTGACGAGCAGTACTTC.

This chain connects TRBV29-1 to TRBJ2-2; D is ambiguous. This CDR3 region has 16 residues. V lost 3 bases and J 2 bases, leaving 16 bases between the germline ends. The germline CDR1 and CDR2 sequences are SQVTM and ANQGSEA. In DNA, the CDR3 is TGCAGCGTTGATGTTATCGGAACTCTTAACACCGGGGAGCTGTTTTTT. Its protein product is CSVDVIGTLNTGELFF.

This clonotype was found a few times. V gene TRBV27 combines with J gene TRBJ2-5; D gene unclear. V was clipped by 2 bases and J by 7 bases, with 11 bases between them. Germline CDR1 and CDR2: MNHEY and SMNVEV (reference sequence). The CDR3 consists of 13 residues. The CDR3 is CASSLRVDGTQYF. The DNA for the CDR3 is TGTGCCAGCAGTTTACGGGTTGATGGGACCCAGTACTTC.

The chain joins TRBV5-1 to TRBJ2-4; unclear D gene. Deletions cut 0 bases from V and 6 bases from J, with 16 bases between. CDR3 length equals 16 residues. Germline CDR1 SGHRS, CDR2 YFSETQ. The CDR3 here is CASSLEPSPRANIQYF. DNA of the CDR3: TGCGCCAGCAGCTTGGAACCTTCCCCCCGGGCAAACATTCAGTACTTC. The full variable domain, in which reference TRBV5-1 and TRBJ2-4 provide the parts outside the CDR3, is KAGVTQTPRYLIKTRGQQVTLSCSPISGHRSVSWYQQTPGQGLQFLFEYFSETQRNKGNFPGRFSGRQFSNSRSEMNVSTLELGDSALYLCASSLEPSPRANIQYFGAGTRLSVL.

The chain has TRBV7-2 and TRBJ2-1; 8 positions match TRBD1. The CDR3 is 15 residues long. With 6 bases clipped from V and 3 bases from J, the junction kept 7 bases outside the gene matches. Germline V lookup: CDR1 SGHTA, CDR2 FQGNSA. CDR3: CASRERQGIYNEQFF. CDR3 nucleotides: TGTGCCAGCAGAGAACGACAGGGGATCTACAATGAGCAGTTCTTC.

This clonotype was recorded a few times. This sequence joins TRBV29-1 and TRBJ2-3; maybe TRBD1 (6 bases). This CDR3 spans 12 amino acids. Germline V CDR1 and CDR2: SQVTM, ANQGSEA. Trimming pared 2 bases from V and 5 bases from J, leaving 8 bases between. This CDR3 is CSVEQGRDTQYF. CDR3 in DNA: TGCAGCGTTGAACAGGGGAGAGATACGCAGTATTTT.

There are a few counts of this clonotype. This chain links TRBV29-1 with TRBJ2-1; perhaps TRBD2 as D (5 bases). Germline V CDR1 and CDR2: SQVTM, ANQGSEA. CDR3 length: 11 amino acids. V was trimmed by 7 bases and J by 9 bases, leaving 13 bases between them. CDR3 in DNA: TGCAGCGGCACTAGTGGAGTTGAGCAGTTCTTC. Amino acids: CSGTSGVEQFF.

The chain links TRBV4-3 to TRBJ2-1, with D possibly being TRBD1 or TRBD2 (5 bases each). This CDR3 is 14 amino acids long. Germline CDR1 reads LGHNA; CDR2 reads YSLEER. Trimming stripped 0 bases from V and 7 bases from J, with 10 bases between. The CDR3 nucleotides read TGCGCCAGCAGCCAAGATGAGGGGCTTAATGAGCAGTTCTTC. Its protein is CASSQDEGLNEQFF.

This clonotype was detected only a few times. CDR3 DNA: TGTGCCAGCAGCCTCACAGGGAACATTCAAGAGACCCAGTACTTC. Translation: CASSLTGNIQETQYF. The chain employs TRBV11-2 and TRBJ2-5; the D gene is possibly TRBD1 (6 bases). Germline CDR1 is SGHAT and CDR2 is FQNNGV. The V and J ends lost 5 bases and 2 bases respectively, with 15 bases between them. This CDR3 has 15 residues.

This clonotype has more than one count but fewer than ten. V gene TRBV13 combines with J gene TRBJ2-3, with D perhaps matching TRBD1 or TRBD2 (5 bases each). This CDR3 has 16 residues. Trimming left V 5 bases short and J 2 bases short, with 17 bases between. CDR1 PRHDT and CDR2 FYEKMQ come from the germline V gene (reference sequence). The CDR3 loop reads CASSLRTSGLTDTQYF. In DNA, the CDR3 is TGTGCCAGCAGCCTGCGTACTTCGGGGCTCACAGATACGCAGTATTTT.